Below, one T cell receptor beta chain is given with its context. Its specificity is not known. The data originate from a study of blood T cells in healthy people across ages. Study-wide results and caveats: Whereas aged donors had fewer naive CD4+ cells, long-lived donors had more of them and higher diversity.

A second about 7 to 12 cycle PCR used barcoded and J-beta primers. Every molecule of cDNA carried a tag from a template-switch adaptor with 12 random nucleotides. Each sample yielded at least 3 million CDR3-containing paired-end reads. A single record per CDR3 protein comes from TCRdb applying MiXCR to the 5' RACE reads. The sample contains nearly 800,000 distinct CDR3 sequences, just over 55% of which appear only once. V lost 3 bases and J lost 4, with 12 bases in between. The CDR3 length is 14 residues. In germline, CDR1 is SGDLS, CDR2 YYNGEE. The TCR sequence derives from a middle-aged man in good health. The sample taken for sequencing was blood. The V and J genes are TRBV9 and TRBJ2-3, with a possible D match to TRBD2 (6 bases). The CDR3 region is CASSGGDFSDTQYF. In DNA form, the CDR3 reads TGTGCCAGCAGCGGAGGGGACTTCTCAGATACGCAGTATTTT.